This TCR beta chain was obtained from a study of cytomegalovirus exposure and HLA in healthy donors. General observations from the study: In vitro checks showed that a few CMV-associated chains really do target CMV antigens. Most subjects had HLA-A and HLA-B alleles reportedly predicted accurately by TCR beta sequences.

Germline CDR1 and CDR2: SEHNR and FQNEAQ (reference sequence). V shed 3 bases and J shed 3 bases, with 5 bases lying between them. The length of the CDR3 is 12 residues. In regard to this clone: Its antigen is unknown.

13 Jbeta primers and 60 Vbeta primers were used for the PCR. TCRdb's table, derived via immunoSEQ multiplex PCR, lists solely in-frame clones and lacks some. This sample's table reports approximately 50,000 clones. Sequencing was done on a sample of PBMCs. The TCR originated in a female donor in good health and CMV-seronegative. J is TRBJ1-1 and V is TRBV7-9, with no clear D. This CDR3 reads CASSFTDTEAFF. CDR3 DNA sequence: TGTGCCAGCAGCTTTACAGACACTGAAGCTTTCTTT.